This T cell receptor (beta chain) was observed in a study of molecular identifiers for immune sequencing clone quantification. V lost 5 bases, J lost 2 bases, and 21 bases lay in between. Germline CDR1 reads SGHRS; CDR2 reads YFSETQ. The CDR3 is made up of 17 amino acids. The sample holds many counts of this clonotype. TCRdb re-derived calls from the PCR reads in MiXCR, one entry per CDR3 protein. The profile covers 550,000 to 750,000 distinct CDR3 sequences, with approximately 20% appearing a single time and around 0.9% taken by the ten largest. The gene calls are TRBV5-1 and TRBJ2-3; a weak D match, TRBD1 (6 bases). The sequenced sample was naive CD8+ T cells from blood, with Jurkat cell RNA spiked in. The subset: FACS-sorted CD8+CD4-CCR7+CD45RA+ naive T cells. The sequence derives from a human donor in good health. Some libraries in this study had Jurkat cell RNA spiked in. The CDR3 DNA is TGCGCCAGCAGTTTGCCTTTTTCGACAGGAGCCACAGATACGCAGTATTTT. This codes for CASSLPFSTGATDTQYF.